The 2 T cell receptor beta chains below were found in one sample sequenced in a study of response to subunit inactivated influenza vaccine. Via MiXCR, TCRdb re-called the RT-PCR reads, giving one row per CDR3 protein. The data hold 550,000 to 800,000 distinct CDR3 sequences, with less than 20% observed a single time. Source: PBMCs from blood, taken roughly 12 days after vaccination. Receptors originate from a middle-aged man who received an inactivated influenza vaccine.

A few counts support this clonotype. The chain recombines TRBV9 with TRBJ2-7; D remains ambiguous. Deletions cut 0 bases from V and 3 bases from J, with 16 bases between. CDR1 is SGDLS, CDR2 YYNGEE, per germline. There are 16 residues in the CDR3. The CDR3 spells CASSVGLGRANYEQYF. Written as DNA, the CDR3 is TGTGCCAGCAGCGTAGGGCTGGGCCGAGCCAACTACGAGCAGTACTTC.

The chain has TRBV29-1 and TRBJ1-2; 9 bases are a match to TRBD1. This CDR3 is 14 amino acids long. The junction had 9 bases not matched to a gene; V was cut back by 6 bases and J by 4 bases. CDR1 and CDR2 from the germline V gene are SQVTM and ANQGSEA. The DNA for the CDR3 is TGCAGCGTGGAACAGGGGGCGCCGGGCTATGGCTACACCTTC. Translating gives CSVEQGAPGYGYTF.